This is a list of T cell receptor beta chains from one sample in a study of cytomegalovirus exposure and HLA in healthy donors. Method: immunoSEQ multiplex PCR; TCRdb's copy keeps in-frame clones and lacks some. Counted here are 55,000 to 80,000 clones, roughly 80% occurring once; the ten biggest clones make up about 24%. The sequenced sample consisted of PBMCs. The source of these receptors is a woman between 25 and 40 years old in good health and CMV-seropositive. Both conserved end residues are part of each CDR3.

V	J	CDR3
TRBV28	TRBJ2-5	CASSLFAIETQYF
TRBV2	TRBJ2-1	CASSEPTSGREQFF
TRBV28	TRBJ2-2	CASSAHIEVSTGELFF
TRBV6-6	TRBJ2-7	CASSYVRTGGYEQYF
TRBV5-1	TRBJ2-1	CASSLSFGLAGANEQFF
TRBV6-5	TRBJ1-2	CASSYRDRDYGYTF
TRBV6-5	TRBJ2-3	CASRRLFTDTQYF
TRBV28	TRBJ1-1	CASRYTIGSSRETEAFF
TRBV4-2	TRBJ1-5	CASSQQGADQPQHF
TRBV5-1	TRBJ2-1	CASSLAGEQFF
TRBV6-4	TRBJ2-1	CASSEQAGGTNEQFF
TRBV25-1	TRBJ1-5	CASTGTGKEPQHF
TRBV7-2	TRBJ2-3	CASSPGLAPAVDTQYF
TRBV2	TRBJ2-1	CARGTSGGNEQFF
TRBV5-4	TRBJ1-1	CASSSPGGPWNTEAFF
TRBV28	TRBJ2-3	CASGTSTGQYF
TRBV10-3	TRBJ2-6	CAISAGQRANVLTF
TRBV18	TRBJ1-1	CASSPQPNTEAFF
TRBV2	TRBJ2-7	CASSASQIQYEQYF
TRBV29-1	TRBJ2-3	CSVKTHTDTQYF
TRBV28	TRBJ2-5	CASSRSGLAGVLQETQYF
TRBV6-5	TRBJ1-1	CASSYSQGGTLKAFF
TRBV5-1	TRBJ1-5	CASSLGDRNGEPQHF
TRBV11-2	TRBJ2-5	CASSLAWGDEETQYF
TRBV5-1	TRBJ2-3	CASSLGLAADTQYF
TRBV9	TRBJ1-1	CASSVGSGSTEAFF
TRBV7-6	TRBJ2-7	CASSPRAGNDYEQYF
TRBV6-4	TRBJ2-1	CASSDFGAGSYNEQFF
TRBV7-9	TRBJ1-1	CASSLVLQGPNTEAFF
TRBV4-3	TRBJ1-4	CASSQQGGFDEKLFF
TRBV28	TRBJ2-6	CASSRIPLNRDLLSGANVLTF
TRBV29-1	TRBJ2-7	CSVEGELYEQYF
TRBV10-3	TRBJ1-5	CAISDAGSAQPGAQHF
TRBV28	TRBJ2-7	CASSLRLGEQYF
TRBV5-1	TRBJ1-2	CASSLNQGGDYGYTF
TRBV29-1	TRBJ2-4	CSVAPGNIQYF
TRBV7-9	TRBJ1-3	CASSLAVTAGNTIYF
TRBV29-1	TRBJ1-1	CSVEKEKGVNTEAFF
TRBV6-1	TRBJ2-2	CASDGTGELFF
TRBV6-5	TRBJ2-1	CASNPSGRGNEQFF
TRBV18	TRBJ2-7	CASSLTSGAYEQYF
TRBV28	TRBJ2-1	CASSYQPGPPLNEQFF